Reported below is one T cell receptor (beta chain). PCR primers comprised 60 Vbeta and 13 Jbeta primers. Sequencing was performed with immunoSEQ multiplex PCR; in TCRdb, only in-frame clones are kept and a portion is missing. The sample has some 190,000 clones; just under 80% are singletons. These data originate in a study of cytomegalovirus exposure and HLA in healthy donors. The CDR3 has 15 residues. Germline lookup yields CDR1 SGDLS and CDR2 YYNGEE. The V and J ends lost 0 bases and 3 bases respectively, with 12 bases between them. The chain uses TRBV9 and TRBJ2-5; no definite D call. The TCR sequence derives from a woman younger than 45 in good health and CMV-seronegative. The sample consisted of PBMCs. The CDR3 coding sequence is TGTGCCAGCAGCGTAGTTTCTAGAAAAAAAGAGACCCAGTACTTC. Translation gives CASSVVSRKKETQYF.